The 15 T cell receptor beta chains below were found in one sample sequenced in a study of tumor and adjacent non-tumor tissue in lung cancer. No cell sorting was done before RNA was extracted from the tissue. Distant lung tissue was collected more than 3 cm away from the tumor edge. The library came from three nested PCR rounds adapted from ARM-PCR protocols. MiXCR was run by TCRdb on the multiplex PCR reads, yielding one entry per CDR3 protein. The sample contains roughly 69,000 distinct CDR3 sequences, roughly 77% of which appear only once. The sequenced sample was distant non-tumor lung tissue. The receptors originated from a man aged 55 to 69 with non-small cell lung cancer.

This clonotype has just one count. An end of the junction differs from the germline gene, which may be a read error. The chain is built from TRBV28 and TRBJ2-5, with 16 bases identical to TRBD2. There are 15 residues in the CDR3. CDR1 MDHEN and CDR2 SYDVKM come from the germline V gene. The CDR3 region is CASGGLAGGGEIQYF. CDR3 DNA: TGTGCTAGCGGGGGACTAGCGGGAGGGGGTGAGATCCAGTACTTC.

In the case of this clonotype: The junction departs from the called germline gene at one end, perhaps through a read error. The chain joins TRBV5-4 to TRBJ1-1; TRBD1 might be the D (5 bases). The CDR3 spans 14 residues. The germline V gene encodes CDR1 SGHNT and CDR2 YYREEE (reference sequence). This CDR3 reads CASSPFVLDTESFF. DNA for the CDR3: TGTGCCAGCAGTCCCTTTGTGTTGGACACTGAATCTTTCTTT.

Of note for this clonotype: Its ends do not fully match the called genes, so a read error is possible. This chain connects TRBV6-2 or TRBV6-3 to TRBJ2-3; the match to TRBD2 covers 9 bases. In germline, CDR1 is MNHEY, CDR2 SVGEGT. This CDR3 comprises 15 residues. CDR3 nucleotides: TGTGCCAGTAGTTACCATACTAGCGGGTCAAATACGAAGTATTTT. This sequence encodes CASSYHTSGSNTKYF.

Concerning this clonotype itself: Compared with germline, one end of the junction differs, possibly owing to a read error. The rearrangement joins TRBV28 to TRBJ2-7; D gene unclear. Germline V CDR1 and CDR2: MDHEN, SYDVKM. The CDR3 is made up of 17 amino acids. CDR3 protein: CASSLVGISPNSYEQYF. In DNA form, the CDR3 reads TGTGCCAGCAGTTTAGTTGGTATATCCCCTAACTCCTACGAGCAATACTTC.

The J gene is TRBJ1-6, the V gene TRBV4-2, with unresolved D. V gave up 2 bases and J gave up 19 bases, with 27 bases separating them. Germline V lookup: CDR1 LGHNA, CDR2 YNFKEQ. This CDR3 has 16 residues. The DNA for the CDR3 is TGTGCCAGCAGCCAAAGGGCGGCCAGATCTAATTCACGCCTTCACTTT. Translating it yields CASSQRAARSNSRLHF.

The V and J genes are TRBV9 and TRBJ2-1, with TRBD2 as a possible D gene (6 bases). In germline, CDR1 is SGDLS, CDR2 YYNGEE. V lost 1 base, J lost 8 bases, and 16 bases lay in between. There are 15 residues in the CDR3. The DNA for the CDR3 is TGTGCCAGCAGCGTAACGGTTTACGGGAGCTATGAGCAGTTCTTC. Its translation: CASSVTVYGSYEQFF.

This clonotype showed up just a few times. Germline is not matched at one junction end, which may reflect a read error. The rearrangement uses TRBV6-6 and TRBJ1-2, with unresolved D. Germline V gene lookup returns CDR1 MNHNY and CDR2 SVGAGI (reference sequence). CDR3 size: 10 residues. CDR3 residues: CASSLDGYIF. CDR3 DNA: TGTGCCAGTAGCCTTGATGGCTACATCTTC.

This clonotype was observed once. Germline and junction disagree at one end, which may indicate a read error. The CDR3 DNA reads as TGTACCAGCAGCTCTCGACAGGGCCCCTGGGAGCTGTTTTTT. It codes for CTSSSRQGPWELFF. The V call is TRBV11-1, the J call TRBJ2-2, with TRBD1 matching 7 bases. CDR3 length equals 14 residues. Germline V gene sequence: CDR1 SGHAT, CDR2 FQDESV (reference sequence).

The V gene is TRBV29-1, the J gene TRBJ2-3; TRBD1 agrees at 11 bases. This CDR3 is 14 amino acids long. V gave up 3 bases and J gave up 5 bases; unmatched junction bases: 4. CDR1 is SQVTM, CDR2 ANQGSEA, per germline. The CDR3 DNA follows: TGCAGCGTTGAGGGACAGGGGGAAGGAGATACGCAGTATTTT. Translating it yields CSVEGQGEGDTQYF.

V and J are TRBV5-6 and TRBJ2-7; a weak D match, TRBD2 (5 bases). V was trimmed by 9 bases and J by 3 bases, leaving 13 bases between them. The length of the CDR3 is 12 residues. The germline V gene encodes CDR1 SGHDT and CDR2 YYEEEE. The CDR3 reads CANAGNLYEQYF. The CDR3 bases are TGTGCCAACGCCGGGAATCTCTACGAGCAGTACTTC.

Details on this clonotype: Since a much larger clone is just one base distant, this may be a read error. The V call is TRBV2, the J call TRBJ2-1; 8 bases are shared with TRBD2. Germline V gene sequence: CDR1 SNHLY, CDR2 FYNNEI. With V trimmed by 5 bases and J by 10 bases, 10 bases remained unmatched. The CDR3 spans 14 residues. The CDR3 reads CASSRTGGGGEQFF. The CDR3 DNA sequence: TGTGCCAGCAGTAGGACGGGAGGGGGAGGAGAGCAGTTCTTC.

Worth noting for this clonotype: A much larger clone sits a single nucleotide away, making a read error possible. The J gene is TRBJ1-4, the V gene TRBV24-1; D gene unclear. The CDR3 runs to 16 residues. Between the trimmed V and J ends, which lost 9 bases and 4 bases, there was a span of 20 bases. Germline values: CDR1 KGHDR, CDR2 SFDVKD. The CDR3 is CATRSPTARINEKLFF. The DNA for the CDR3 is TGTGCCACCCGATCCCCCACAGCGCGGATTAATGAAAAACTGTTTTTT.

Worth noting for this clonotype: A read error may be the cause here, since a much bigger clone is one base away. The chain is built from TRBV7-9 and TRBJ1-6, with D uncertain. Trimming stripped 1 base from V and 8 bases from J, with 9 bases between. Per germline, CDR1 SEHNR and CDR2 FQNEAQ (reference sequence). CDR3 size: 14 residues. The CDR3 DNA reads TGTGCCAGCAGCTTAGACATGGGATATTCACCCCTCCACTTT. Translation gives CASSLDMGYSPLHF.

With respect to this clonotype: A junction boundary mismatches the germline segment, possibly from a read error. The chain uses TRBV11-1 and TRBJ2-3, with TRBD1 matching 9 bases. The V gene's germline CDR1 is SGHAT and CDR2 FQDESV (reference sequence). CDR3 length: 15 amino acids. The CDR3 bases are TGTGCTAGCAGTCCCGGGACAGGGTTAATAGATACGCAGTATTTT. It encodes CASSPGTGLIDTQYF. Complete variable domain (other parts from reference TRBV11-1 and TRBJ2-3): EAEVAQSPRYKITEKSQAVAFWCDPISGHATLYWYRQILGQGPELLVQFQDESVVDDSQLPKDRFSAERLKGVDSTLKIQPAELGDSAMYLCASSPGTGLIDTQYFGPGTRLTVL.

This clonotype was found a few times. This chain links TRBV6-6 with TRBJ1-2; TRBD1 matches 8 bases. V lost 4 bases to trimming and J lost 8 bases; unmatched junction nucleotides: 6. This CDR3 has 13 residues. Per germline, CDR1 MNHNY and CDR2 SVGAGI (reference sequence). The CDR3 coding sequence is TGTGCCAGCAGTTCTGGACAGGGAGGAGGCTACACCTTC. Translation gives CASSSGQGGGYTF.